Included here is one TCR beta chain sequence, with context. The V end was cut by 6 bases, the J end by 5 bases, with 13 bases between. Germline V lookup: CDR1 MDHEN, CDR2 SYDVKM. This CDR3 region has 13 residues. This sample is part of a study of CD8 T cells in Susac syndrome. After extraction with the RNeasy kit, 0.5 to 1 ug of the RNA was reverse transcribed using random hexamers. TCRdb reanalysed the immunoSEQ multiplex PCR reads using MiXCR and keeps one entry per CDR3 protein. The sample has 150,000 to 200,000 distinct CDR3 sequences; around 94% are singletons. TCR beta sequencing covered blood CD8+ and CD4+ T cells.

The source is a human donor in good health. The sequenced sample was CD4+ T cells from PBMCs. The chain recombines TRBV28 with TRBJ2-5; a possible D gene is TRBD1 (5 bases). This chain's CDR3 is CASSPRGKETQYF. CDR3 coding DNA: TGTGCCAGCAGCCCTAGGGGCAAGGAGACCCAGTACTTC.